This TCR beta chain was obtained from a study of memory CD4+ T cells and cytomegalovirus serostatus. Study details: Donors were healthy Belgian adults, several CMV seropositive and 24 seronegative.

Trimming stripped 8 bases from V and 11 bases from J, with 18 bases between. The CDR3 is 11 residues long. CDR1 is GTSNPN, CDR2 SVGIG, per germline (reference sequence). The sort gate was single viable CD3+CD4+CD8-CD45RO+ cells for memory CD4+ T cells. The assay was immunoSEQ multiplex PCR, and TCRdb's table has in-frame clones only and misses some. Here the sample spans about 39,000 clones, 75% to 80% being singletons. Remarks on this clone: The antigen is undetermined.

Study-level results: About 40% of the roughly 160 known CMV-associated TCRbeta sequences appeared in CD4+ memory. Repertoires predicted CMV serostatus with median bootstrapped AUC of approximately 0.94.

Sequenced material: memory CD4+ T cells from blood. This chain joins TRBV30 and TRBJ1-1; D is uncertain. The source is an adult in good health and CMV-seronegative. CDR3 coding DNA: TGTGCCAGCAGAAGGAGGGAGGAGGCTTTCTTT. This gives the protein CASRRREEAFF.